One T cell receptor (beta chain) is described in this entry. The record originates from a study of blood T cell repertoires in COVID-19. About the study: PBMCs, B-cell-depleted T cells, or T cells provided the cDNA or gDNA that made up the material.

V shed 3 bases, J shed 7 bases, and the junction held 5 bases outside the gene matches. Per germline, CDR1 MNHNS and CDR2 SASEGT. The CDR3 is 14 residues long. Per the authors' pipeline: Amplification of reference gene primers provided the estimated nucleated cell counts. The method was immunoSEQ multiplex PCR; TCRdb's version includes in-frame clones alone and lacks a portion of them. Clonal size and the V and J genes are those of that table, whereas D and trimming came from the DNA. The sample carries 200,000 or so clones, 84% recorded once. The sequenced sample consisted of peripheral blood. The chain couples TRBV6-1 to TRBJ1-4; TRBD1 agrees at 7 bases. The sequence was obtained from a human donor in a cohort sampled during active COVID-19. In DNA form, the CDR3 reads TGTGCCAGCAGTGAGGGACAGCGATCTGAAAAACTGTTTTTT. This encodes CASSEGQRSEKLFF.